This T cell receptor (beta chain) emerged from a study of CD8 T cell repertoires and HIV-1 epitope variants. Study-wide background: Separate wells received one of Twenty-five Gag or Nef variant peptides. Tested: three Gag epitope families, Nef HW9 and YT9. Study-wide results and caveats: No clonotypes responded to the TAALDMSHF plasma variant; five or six recognized KF9, one HW9.

Some clones are missing from TCRdb's copy, which holds only in-frame ones; the method was immunoSEQ multiplex PCR. The sample consists of almost 4,500 clones, under 70% of them appearing once. The V end was cut by 5 bases, the J end by 4 bases, with 9 bases between. CDR1 and CDR2 from the germline V gene are MDHEN and SYDVKM. This CDR3 spans 12 amino acids. A few counts support this clone. Its antigen remains unidentified. This chain connects TRBV28 to TRBJ2-7; the D gene is possibly TRBD1 (6 bases). Sequenced input: cultured CD8+ T cells derived from PBMCs. This sequence originates from a male donor with HIV. The CDR3 here is CASSRTVYEQYF. CDR3 sequence (DNA): TGTGCCAGCAGTCGGACAGTATACGAGCAGTACTTC.